This T cell receptor (beta chain) was obtained from a study of spatial heterogeneity in lung cancer. Overall study: Every unique TCR and UMI combination, on average, appeared more than ten times in raw reads.

Described time point: sample taken at primary tumor resection. Extraction of whole RNA from tumor, nontumor lung or frozen PBMC preceded unsorted sequencing. V trimming: 4 bases; J trimming: 5 bases; junction bases outside the gene matches: 5. The CDR3 runs 15 residues. Germline CDR1 SGHRS, CDR2 YFSETQ. TCR cDNA molecules each had a unique molecular identifier. TCRdb ran MiXCR on the 5' RACE reads and lists one entry per CDR3 protein. Of over 50,000 distinct CDR3 sequences in the sample, roughly 6.4% were seen once. At least ten counts were recorded for this clonotype. The chain employs TRBV5-1 and TRBJ2-2; 10 bases map to TRBD1. The receptor comes from a female donor with early-stage non-small cell lung cancer. Sample: PBMCs, taken at surgery. CDR3 region: CASSPGQGRTGELFF. The CDR3 nucleotides read TGCGCCAGCAGCCCGGGACAGGGGAGAACCGGGGAGCTGTTTTTT.